These 4 T cell receptor beta chains share one sample of origin, sequenced in a study of cytomegalovirus exposure and HLA in healthy donors. Amplification used 60 Vbeta primers and 13 Jbeta primers. Method: immunoSEQ multiplex PCR; TCRdb's copy keeps in-frame clones and lacks some. The sample carries 150,000 to 200,000 clones, roughly 73% recorded once. The sample was PBMCs. The receptors come from a man younger than 30 in good health and CMV-seropositive.

The chain carries TRBV2 and TRBJ2-7; no firm D call. Between the trimmed V and J ends, which lost 3 bases and 4 bases, there was a span of 16 bases. The germline V gene has CDR1 SNHLY and CDR2 FYNNEI. This CDR3 is built from 15 residues. CDR3 nucleotide sequence: TGTGCCAGCAGTGAGGGCAGTTCTTTTGGGTACGAGCAGTACTTC. It yields the protein CASSEGSSFGYEQYF. Based on the CDR3 plus reference TRBV2 and TRBJ2-7, the full variable domain is EPEVTQTPSHQVTQMGQEVILRCVPISNHLYFYWYRQILGQKVEFLVSFYNNEISEKSEIFDDQFSVERPDGSNFTLKIRSTKLEDSAMYFCASSEGSSFGYEQYFGPGTRLTVT.

The sample holds a few counts of this clone. The V call is TRBV2, the J call TRBJ1-1; D remains unclear. The CDR3 runs to 14 residues. Trimming stripped 8 bases from V and 1 base from J, with 14 bases between. Looked up from germline, CDR1 is SNHLY and CDR2 is FYNNEI. CDR3 residues: CASWAGRENTEAFF. CDR3 nucleotides: TGTGCCAGCTGGGCAGGCCGAGAGAACACTGAAGCTTTCTTT.

This chain uses TRBV18 with TRBJ2-7; 8 bases are shared with TRBD2. Trimming took 3 bases from V and 7 from J; bases not matched to a gene: 14. The CDR3 has 16 residues. Per the germline V gene, CDR1 is KGHSH and CDR2 is LQKENI. This CDR3 reads CASSPTFGTRAWEQYF. CDR3 nucleotide sequence: TGTGCCAGCTCACCGACTTTTGGGACTAGGGCGTGGGAGCAGTACTTC.

V usage is TRBV9 and J usage is TRBJ1-2; 8 nucleotides align to TRBD1. J gave up 6 bases and V 3 bases, and 10 bases lay outside the gene matches. Per the germline V gene, CDR1 is SGDLS and CDR2 is YYNGEE. This CDR3 has 15 residues. The CDR3 region has the DNA TGTGCCAGCAGCGGTAGACAGGGGCCGCTCCATGGCTACACCTTC. Translating gives CASSGRQGPLHGYTF. Variable domain in full (rest from reference TRBV9 and TRBJ1-2): DSGVTQTPKHLITATGQRVTLRCSPRSGDLSVYWYQQSLDQGLQFLIQYYNGEERAKGNILERFSAQQFPDLHSELNLSSLELGDSALYFCASSGRQGPLHGYTFGSGTRLTVV.